The 27 T cell receptor beta chains below come from one sample, sequenced in a study of blood T cell repertoires in COVID-19. The method was immunoSEQ multiplex PCR; TCRdb's version includes in-frame clones alone and lacks a portion of them. Here the sample spans roughly 120,000 clones, 65% to 90% being singletons. Sequenced: peripheral blood. These receptor sequences come from an elderly man with acute or convalescent COVID-19.

The CDR3 sequence is CSASEITSGQETQYF. The CDR3 bases are TGCAGTGCTAGTGAGATTACTAGCGGTCAAGAGACCCAGTACTTC. The chain joins TRBV20-1 to TRBJ2-5, with 8 bases aligning to TRBD2. Per the germline V gene, CDR1 is DFQATT and CDR2 is SNEGSKA (reference sequence). The ends lost 3 bases at V and 2 bases at J; junction bases unmatched: 8. The CDR3 is 15 amino acids.

The chain is built from TRBV5-1 and TRBJ1-4; possible D gene TRBD1, 5 bases. CDR3 length: 17 residues. Looked up from germline, CDR1 is SGHRS and CDR2 is YFSETQ. Deletions cut 2 bases from V and 5 bases from J, with 19 bases between. Written as DNA, the CDR3 is TGCGCCAGCAGCTTAGCCCCGGGAGGAGGGGAGAATGAAAAACTGTTTTTT. This sequence encodes CASSLAPGGGENEKLFF. Using reference TRBV5-1 and TRBJ1-4 for the parts outside the CDR3, the full variable domain is KAGVTQTPRYLIKTRGQQVTLSCSPISGHRSVSWYQQTPGQGLQFLFEYFSETQRNKGNFPGRFSGRQFSNSRSEMNVSTLELGDSALYLCASSLAPGGGENEKLFFGSGTQLSVL.

V gene TRBV10-3 combines with J gene TRBJ1-1; possibly TRBD1 for D (6 bases). This CDR3 is 13 amino acids long. Germline V CDR1 and CDR2: ENHRY, SYGVKD. The V gene lost 10 bases and the J gene lost 1 base, with 13 bases spanning the gap. This CDR3 reads CAKRQERNTEAFF. The DNA for the CDR3 is TGTGCCAAGAGACAGGAGCGGAACACTGAAGCTTTCTTT.

The gene calls are TRBV7-9 and TRBJ1-4, with 8 bases identical to TRBD1. The CDR3 contains 16 residues. Germline assignment: CDR1 SEHNR and CDR2 FQNEAQ (reference sequence). The V and J ends lost 2 bases and 3 bases, in that order; junction bases with no gene match: 5. This CDR3 is CASSLMGTGANEKLFF. The CDR3 DNA follows: TGTGCCAGCAGCTTAATGGGGACAGGTGCTAATGAAAAACTGTTTTTT.

The V and J genes are TRBV7-9 and TRBJ2-1; 8 bases are a match to TRBD1. The germline V gene encodes CDR1 SEHNR and CDR2 FQNEAQ (reference sequence). The V gene end was trimmed by 7 bases and the J gene end by 13 bases; junction bases not matched to a gene: 18. CDR3 length: 15 residues. CDR3 nucleotide sequence: TGTGCCAGCATCCGTTTGGGCGGCAGGGGGCAGGGCCAGTTCTTC. Protein product: CASIRLGGRGQGQFF. Drawing the rest from reference TRBV7-9 and TRBJ2-1, the complete variable domain is DTGVSQNPRHKITKRGQNVTFRCDPISEHNRLYWYRQTLGQGPEFLTYFQNEAQLEKSRLLSDRFSAERPKGSFSTLEIQRTEQGDSAMYLCASIRLGGRGQGQFFGPGTRLTVL.

This sequence joins TRBV25-1 and TRBJ1-5; 7 nucleotides line up with TRBD1. The CDR3 has 15 residues. Looked up from germline, CDR1 is MGHDK and CDR2 is SYGVNS. Germline trimming cut 2 bases from V and 4 bases from J; bases unmatched to any gene: 5. The CDR3 DNA reads as TGTGCCAGCAGTGAACCGGGACAGACTAATCAGCCCCAGCATTTT. Its protein product is CASSEPGQTNQPQHF. Variable domain in full (rest from reference TRBV25-1 and TRBJ1-5): EADIYQTPRYLVIGTGKKITLECSQTMGHDKMYWYQQDPGMELHLIHYSYGVNSTEKGDLSSESTVSRIRTEHFPLTLESARPSHTSQYLCASSEPGQTNQPQHFGDGTRLSIL.

As for this clone: Germline and junction disagree at one end, which may indicate a read error. V gene TRBV7-3 combines with J gene TRBJ1-2, with 8 nucleotides matching TRBD1. The CDR3 runs to 9 residues. The V gene's germline CDR1 is SGHTA and CDR2 FQGTGA. The CDR3 reads CAGQGAGAF. The DNA for the CDR3 is TGTGCCGGTCAGGGGGCAGGGGCCTTC.

The table lists this clone with a count of one. The chain employs TRBV3-1 (or the pseudogene TRBV3-2) and TRBJ1-1, with D maybe TRBD1 (5 bases). Looked up from germline, CDR1 is LGHDT and CDR2 is YNNKEL (reference sequence). Trimming stripped 3 bases from V and 6 bases from J, with 8 bases between. The CDR3 covers 12 residues. CDR3 coding DNA: TGTGCCAGCAGCCATCAAGGGGCTGAAGCTTTCTTT. Translated, it gives CASSHQGAEAFF.

The V gene is TRBV7-2, the J gene TRBJ2-7, with 8 bases identical to TRBD2. V shed 3 bases and J 0 bases; nucleotides not matched to a gene: 4. There are 15 residues in the CDR3. Germline values: CDR1 SGHTA, CDR2 FQGNSA. DNA of the CDR3: TGTGCCAGCAGCTTGGACGGGGGGGTCTCCTACGAGCAGTACTTC. Encoded protein: CASSLDGGVSYEQYF.

This chain links TRBV28 with TRBJ1-5; TRBD1 agrees at 7 bases. The germline V gene encodes CDR1 MDHEN and CDR2 SYDVKM. The V and J ends lost 6 bases and 7 bases, in that order; junction bases with no gene match: 9. CDR3 length equals 14 residues. CDR3 residues: CASSFDREEQPQHF. The DNA of the CDR3 is TGTGCCAGCAGCTTCGACAGGGAAGAACAGCCCCAGCATTTT.

This chain joins TRBV5-1 and TRBJ1-2; 7 bases line up with TRBD1. CDR3 size: 15 residues. The germline gives CDR1 SGHRS, CDR2 YFSETQ. Trimming cost V 2 bases and J 8 bases; bases outside gene matches: 12. The CDR3 spells CASSFLGEGAEGYTF. DNA of the CDR3: TGCGCCAGCAGCTTTCTGGGTGAGGGGGCGGAAGGCTACACCTTC.

This chain connects TRBV11-2 to TRBJ2-1; 11 bases align to TRBD2. Trimming removed 4 bases from V and 6 bases from J; junction bases left unmatched: 2. There are 14 residues in the CDR3. Germline V CDR1 and CDR2: SGHAT, FQNNGV. The DNA of the CDR3 is TGTGCCAGCAGCTCCGGGACTAGCGGCAATGAGCAGTTCTTC. Translated, it gives CASSSGTSGNEQFF.

V gene TRBV7-9 combines with J gene TRBJ1-5; D possibly corresponds to TRBD1 (6 bases). There are 15 residues in the CDR3. CDR1 and CDR2 from the germline V gene are SEHNR and FQNEAQ (reference sequence). V lost 6 bases and J lost 7, with 19 bases in between. The CDR3 DNA follows: TGTGCCAGCAGTTCCCCAGGGGCCCCCGGGCAGCCCCAGCATTTT. This encodes CASSSPGAPGQPQHF.

The chain employs TRBV28 and TRBJ2-7; 8 positions agree with TRBD1. CDR1 is MDHEN, CDR2 SYDVKM, per germline. The length of the CDR3 is 16 residues. V trimming: 3 bases; J trimming: 2 bases; junction bases outside the gene matches: 9. CDR3 amino acids: CASSFKGTGRTYEQYF. The CDR3 DNA reads TGTGCCAGCAGTTTTAAGGGGACAGGTAGAACCTACGAGCAGTACTTC.

This clone has only a few counts. The chain employs TRBV9 and TRBJ1-3, with unresolved D. There are 17 residues in the CDR3. CDR1 SGDLS and CDR2 YYNGEE come from the germline V gene. The V and J ends lost 0 bases and 0 bases respectively, with 13 bases between them. Here the CDR3 reads CASSVDEQTNSGNTIYF. CDR3 nucleotides: TGTGCCAGCAGCGTAGACGAACAAACAAACTCTGGAAACACCATATATTTT.

This clone was seen a few times. This chain uses TRBV28 with TRBJ2-6; the match to TRBD1 covers 8 bases. CDR3 length: 15 amino acids. Germline V gene data show CDR1 as MDHEN and CDR2 as SYDVKM. J lost 2 bases, V lost 6 bases, and 3 bases had no gene match. DNA of the CDR3: TGTGCCAGCAGACCGACAGGGGCTGGGGCCAACGTCCTGACTTTC. Encoded protein: CASRPTGAGANVLTF.

V and J are TRBV3-1 (or the pseudogene TRBV3-2) and TRBJ1-1; D remains ambiguous. Germline lookup yields CDR1 LGHDT and CDR2 YNNKEL (reference sequence). The V and J ends lost 0 bases and 3 bases respectively, with 11 bases between them. The CDR3 spans 15 residues. The CDR3 DNA sequence: TGTGCCAGCAGCCAAGACAGACGGGTTTACACTGAAGCTTTCTTT. Amino acid sequence: CASSQDRRVYTEAFF.

The CDR3 DNA follows: TGCGCCAGCAGCCAAGAGCAACTAGCGGAAACTGGCAGGGAGACCCAGTACTTC. Amino acids: CASSQEQLAETGRETQYF. This chain links TRBV4-3 with TRBJ2-5, with 8 positions matching TRBD2. V gave up 0 bases and J gave up 5 bases; unmatched junction bases: 14. This CDR3 spans 18 amino acids. Germline V gene lookup returns CDR1 LGHNA and CDR2 YSLEER.

This sequence joins TRBV28 and TRBJ2-3; D is ambiguous. V was trimmed by 4 bases and J by 1 base, leaving 9 bases between them. This CDR3 region has 14 residues. CDR1 and CDR2 (germline): MDHEN, SYDVKM. The CDR3 loop is CASSYLSGTDTQYF. In DNA form, the CDR3 reads TGTGCCAGCAGTTATCTATCTGGCACAGATACGCAGTATTTT.

This chain links TRBV7-8 with TRBJ2-1; TRBD1 is a possible D gene (5 bases). There are 14 residues in the CDR3. Germline V lookup: CDR1 SGHVS, CDR2 FQNEAQ. V lost 5 bases and J lost 1, with 9 bases in between. CDR3 loop: CASSQGVSYNEQFF. CDR3 DNA: TGTGCCAGCAGCCAAGGGGTTTCCTACAATGAGCAGTTCTTC.

The rearrangement uses TRBV5-6 and TRBJ1-1, with D tentatively TRBD1 (6 bases). The CDR3 has 12 residues. Trimming left V 3 bases short and J 8 bases short, with 11 bases between. Germline values: CDR1 SGHDT, CDR2 YYEEEE. The CDR3 coding sequence is TGTGCCAGCAGCTGGGGGCTCCTGGAAGCTTTCTTT. Protein: CASSWGLLEAFF.

The V gene is TRBV19, the J gene TRBJ2-1; TRBD2 might be the D (5 bases). V dropped 1 base and J dropped 4 bases, with 8 bases sitting between them. This CDR3 is 14 amino acids long. From germline, CDR1 is LNHDA and CDR2 SQIVND (reference sequence). Here the CDR3 reads CASSIGRGYNEQFF. CDR3 nucleotide sequence: TGTGCCAGTAGTATAGGAAGAGGGTACAATGAGCAGTTCTTC.

The chain has TRBV20-1 and TRBJ1-1; D gene unclear. CDR3 length equals 11 residues. Germline-derived CDR1 and CDR2 are DFQATT and SNEGSKA (reference sequence). The CDR3 nucleotides are TGCAGAACAACCACCCAAACTGAAGCTTTCTTT. It translates to CRTTTQTEAFF.

The rearrangement links TRBV10-3 to TRBJ2-7; 7 bases line up with TRBD2. CDR1 is ENHRY, CDR2 SYGVKD, per germline. The length of the CDR3 is 20 residues. The V segment lost 5 bases and the J segment 0 bases; nucleotides outside the gene matches: 22. Here the CDR3 DNA reads TGTGCCATCAGTACTGCTCAGGGTAGCGGGTCCTCTCAAAGCTCCTACGAGCAGTACTTC. Its protein product is CAISTAQGSGSSQSSYEQYF.

Only one count was recorded for this clone. V gene TRBV29-1 combines with J gene TRBJ1-3, with 7 nucleotides matching TRBD1. The CDR3 has 13 residues. CDR1 is SQVTM, CDR2 ANQGSEA, per germline. J was trimmed by 3 bases and V by 3 bases; bases with no gene match: 2. The CDR3 is CSVDGTDGNTIYF. CDR3 DNA sequence: TGCAGCGTTGATGGGACAGATGGAAACACCATATATTTT.

This clone was seen once. The J gene is TRBJ2-1, the V gene TRBV7-3, with 7 bases matching TRBD2. Germline V CDR1 and CDR2: SGHTA, FQGTGA. The J segment lost 7 bases and the V segment lost 2 bases, leaving 11 bases of the junction unmatched. The CDR3 runs 16 residues. The CDR3 region has the DNA TGTGCCAGCAGCTTATTAGCGGGCAACCCTGGGAATGAGCAGTTCTTC. Its protein is CASSLLAGNPGNEQFF. The whole variable domain, filled in from reference TRBV7-3 and TRBJ2-1, reads GAGVSQTPSNKVTEKGKYVELRCDPISGHTALYWYRQSLGQGPEFLIYFQGTGAADDSGLPNDRFFAVRPEGSVSTLKIQRTERGDSAVYLCASSLLAGNPGNEQFFGPGTRLTVL.

The chain has TRBV27 and TRBJ2-2, with a possible D match to TRBD2 (6 bases). CDR3 length: 16 amino acids. V lost 0 bases and J 3 bases, leaving 11 bases between the germline ends. Germline values: CDR1 MNHEY, CDR2 SMNVEV (reference sequence). In DNA form, the CDR3 reads TGTGCCAGCAGTTTATCGTTAGGACTATACACCGGGGAGCTGTTTTTT. Protein: CASSLSLGLYTGELFF.